These 10 T cell receptor beta chains came from one sample sequenced in a study of technical replicates of blood from a handful of donors. Profiling relied on immunoSEQ multiplex PCR, and the TCRdb table lists in-frame clones only, not all of them. In the table there are about 80,000 clones, about 94% of which are singletons. Source material: T cells isolated from PBMCs. These receptor sequences come from a human donor in good health.

This rearrangement joins TRBV9 to TRBJ2-2, with 13 positions matching TRBD2. The CDR3 is made up of 17 amino acids. CDR1 and CDR2 from the germline V gene are SGDLS and YYNGEE. The V and J ends lost 4 bases and 7 bases, in that order; junction bases with no gene match: 10. CDR3 region: CASSSRTSGSLGGELFF. For the CDR3, the DNA is TGTGCCAGCAGCTCTCGGACTAGCGGGAGCCTGGGCGGGGAGCTGTTTTTT.

The chain combines TRBV5-1 with TRBJ1-1, with D maybe TRBD1 (6 bases). CDR1 SGHRS and CDR2 YFSETQ come from the germline V gene. The CDR3 contains 14 residues. V lost 2 bases to trimming and J lost 4 bases, with 12 bases between them. The CDR3 DNA reads as TGCGCCAGCAGCTTTTCAGGGGTTGTCACTGAAGCTTTCTTT. Translating gives CASSFSGVVTEAFF.

The chain uses TRBV5-1 and TRBJ2-1; TRBD2 agrees at 9 bases. The J segment lost 5 bases and the V segment lost 7 bases, leaving 7 bases of the junction unmatched. Germline CDR1 and CDR2: SGHRS and YFSETQ. The CDR3 has 14 residues. CDR3 bases: TGCGCCAGCCAACTAGCGGGTCAGAACAATGAGCAGTTCTTC. It yields the protein CASQLAGQNNEQFF.

The rearrangement joins TRBV7-6 to TRBJ1-2, with 11 bases fitting TRBD1. The CDR3 has 18 amino acids. V trimming: 1 base; J trimming: 8 bases; junction bases outside the gene matches: 15. CDR1 SGHVS and CDR2 FNYEAQ come from the germline V gene. CDR3 loop: CASSLVKGQGALESGYTF. The CDR3 nucleotides read TGTGCCAGCAGCTTAGTGAAAGGACAGGGGGCGCTTGAGTCCGGCTACACCTTC.

This clone was seen a few times. The rearrangement links TRBV10-1 to TRBJ1-1, with 7 bases matching TRBD1. From germline, CDR1 is WNHNN and CDR2 SYGVQD (reference sequence). The CDR3 consists of 14 residues. Trimming took 6 bases from V and 2 from J; bases not matched to a gene: 6. For the CDR3, the DNA is TGCGCCAGCAGACCCGGGACAGCTAACACTGAAGCTTTCTTT. Amino acid sequence: CASRPGTANTEAFF.

V gene TRBV19 combines with J gene TRBJ1-4; TRBD1 might be the D (5 bases). The CDR3 length is 15 residues. The germline gives CDR1 LNHDA, CDR2 SQIVND (reference sequence). V lost 7 bases and J 0 bases, leaving 12 bases between the germline ends. DNA of the CDR3: TGTGCCAGTAACTCGCTAGGGGCAACTAATGAAAAACTGTTTTTT. Protein sequence: CASNSLGATNEKLFF.

The chain carries TRBV4-1 and TRBJ2-7; weak D call: TRBD2 (6 bases). Germline V CDR1 and CDR2: MGHRA, YSYEKL. V was shortened by 0 bases and J by 1 base, with 16 bases between the two germline ends. The CDR3 is made up of 17 amino acids. The CDR3 DNA sequence: TGCGCCAGCAGCCAAGAACCCCCCCCGGGACTGTCCTACGAGCAGTACTTC. Its translation is CASSQEPPPGLSYEQYF.

Only one count was recorded for this clone. The germline gene is not matched at one end of the junction; a read error may be the cause. This chain uses TRBV11-3 with TRBJ2-7; 11 bases are a match to TRBD2. The CDR3 totals 14 residues. CDR1 and CDR2 (germline): SGHNT, YENEEA. CDR3 nucleotide sequence: TGTGCCAGCAGATTAGCGGGAGGGTCCTACGAGCAGTACTTC. Translating it yields CASRLAGGSYEQYF.

V usage is TRBV27 and J usage is TRBJ1-5; no clear D gene. Trimming cost V 3 bases and J 4 bases, with 7 bases left between them. The germline V gene encodes CDR1 MNHEY and CDR2 SMNVEV (reference sequence). The CDR3 runs 13 residues. In nucleotides, the CDR3 is TGTGCCAGCAGTTTCGCCAGGAATCAGCCCCAGCATTTT. Residues: CASSFARNQPQHF.

V and J are TRBV7-6 and TRBJ2-2; TRBD2 might be the D (5 bases). Germline assignment: CDR1 SGHVS and CDR2 FNYEAQ. The CDR3 is 16 amino acids. Trimming took off 2 bases at V and 5 bases at J, with 15 bases between the two ends. This chain's CDR3 is CASSLNVGSQTGELFF. In DNA, the CDR3 is TGTGCCAGCAGCTTAAATGTGGGGAGTCAAACCGGGGAGCTGTTTTTT.